This TCR beta chain was identified in a study of molecular identifiers for immune sequencing clone quantification. As to this clonotype: Antigen specificity is unknown.

TCRdb re-analysed the PCR reads in MiXCR, keeping a single row per CDR3 protein. Among 400,000 to 600,000 distinct CDR3 sequences, about 21% were seen once, and the ten largest hold about 0.8%. Germline lookup yields CDR1 SEHNR and CDR2 FQNEAQ (reference sequence). V lost 5 bases to trimming and J lost 8 bases; unmatched junction nucleotides: 7. This CDR3 is 15 amino acids long. CD8+CD4-CCR7+CD45RA+ cells were sorted as naive CD8 T cells. Study-level points and caveats: Identical TCR molecules sharing a barcode could underestimate highly expanded clone sizes.

This chain joins TRBV7-9 and TRBJ2-1; 12 bases agree with TRBD2. Sequencing was carried out using naive CD8+ T cells from blood, with Jurkat cell RNA spiked in. Subset described: FACS-sorted CD8+CD4-CCR7+CD45RA+ naive T cells. The clonotype comes from a human donor in good health. Some libraries in this study had Jurkat cell RNA spiked in. CDR3 protein: CASSGSSGRGDEQFF. Written as DNA, the CDR3 is TGTGCCAGCAGCGGATCTAGCGGGAGGGGCGATGAGCAGTTCTTC.